This T cell receptor (beta chain) comes out of a study of cytomegalovirus exposure and HLA in healthy donors. PCR was performed using 60 Vbeta and 13 Jbeta primers. The assay was immunoSEQ multiplex PCR, and TCRdb's table has in-frame clones only and misses some. Among roughly 180,000 clones listed, around three quarters were seen once. CDR1 LGHNA and CDR2 YSLEER come from the germline V gene. CDR3 length: 14 amino acids. V was shortened by 1 base and J by 5 bases, with 11 bases between the two germline ends. The sequence derives from a woman aged 30 to 39 in good health and CMV-seropositive. Sequencing input: PBMCs. The rearrangement links TRBV4-3 to TRBJ1-2; no clear D. The chain's CDR3 is CASSQVLSLYGYTF. The CDR3 coding sequence is TGCGCCAGCAGCCAAGTCTTGAGTCTATATGGCTACACCTTC.